This T cell receptor (beta chain) was observed in a study of glioma-infiltrating T cells after dendritic cell vaccination. Study information: Samples are from glioblastoma patients in Phase I and II dendritic cell vaccine trials. Patients received three intradermal dendritic cell vaccine injections at biweekly intervals.

The assay was immunoSEQ multiplex PCR, and TCRdb's table has in-frame clones only and misses some. Here the sample spans some 78,000 clones, roughly 85% being singletons. Time point defined: after dendritic cell vaccination, including at tumor progression/relapse. CDR1 is SEHNR, CDR2 FQNEAQ, per germline (reference sequence). The CDR3 has 14 residues. The junction had 5 bases not matched to a gene; V was cut back by 2 bases and J by 6 bases. The input for sequencing was blood, taken after dendritic cell vaccination. The chain combines TRBV7-9 with TRBJ1-2; 8 bases match TRBD1. The TCR sequence derives from a human donor with glioblastoma. The CDR3 sequence: CASSLQGAPDGYTF. CDR3 in DNA: TGTGCCAGCAGCTTACAGGGGGCCCCGGATGGCTACACCTTC.